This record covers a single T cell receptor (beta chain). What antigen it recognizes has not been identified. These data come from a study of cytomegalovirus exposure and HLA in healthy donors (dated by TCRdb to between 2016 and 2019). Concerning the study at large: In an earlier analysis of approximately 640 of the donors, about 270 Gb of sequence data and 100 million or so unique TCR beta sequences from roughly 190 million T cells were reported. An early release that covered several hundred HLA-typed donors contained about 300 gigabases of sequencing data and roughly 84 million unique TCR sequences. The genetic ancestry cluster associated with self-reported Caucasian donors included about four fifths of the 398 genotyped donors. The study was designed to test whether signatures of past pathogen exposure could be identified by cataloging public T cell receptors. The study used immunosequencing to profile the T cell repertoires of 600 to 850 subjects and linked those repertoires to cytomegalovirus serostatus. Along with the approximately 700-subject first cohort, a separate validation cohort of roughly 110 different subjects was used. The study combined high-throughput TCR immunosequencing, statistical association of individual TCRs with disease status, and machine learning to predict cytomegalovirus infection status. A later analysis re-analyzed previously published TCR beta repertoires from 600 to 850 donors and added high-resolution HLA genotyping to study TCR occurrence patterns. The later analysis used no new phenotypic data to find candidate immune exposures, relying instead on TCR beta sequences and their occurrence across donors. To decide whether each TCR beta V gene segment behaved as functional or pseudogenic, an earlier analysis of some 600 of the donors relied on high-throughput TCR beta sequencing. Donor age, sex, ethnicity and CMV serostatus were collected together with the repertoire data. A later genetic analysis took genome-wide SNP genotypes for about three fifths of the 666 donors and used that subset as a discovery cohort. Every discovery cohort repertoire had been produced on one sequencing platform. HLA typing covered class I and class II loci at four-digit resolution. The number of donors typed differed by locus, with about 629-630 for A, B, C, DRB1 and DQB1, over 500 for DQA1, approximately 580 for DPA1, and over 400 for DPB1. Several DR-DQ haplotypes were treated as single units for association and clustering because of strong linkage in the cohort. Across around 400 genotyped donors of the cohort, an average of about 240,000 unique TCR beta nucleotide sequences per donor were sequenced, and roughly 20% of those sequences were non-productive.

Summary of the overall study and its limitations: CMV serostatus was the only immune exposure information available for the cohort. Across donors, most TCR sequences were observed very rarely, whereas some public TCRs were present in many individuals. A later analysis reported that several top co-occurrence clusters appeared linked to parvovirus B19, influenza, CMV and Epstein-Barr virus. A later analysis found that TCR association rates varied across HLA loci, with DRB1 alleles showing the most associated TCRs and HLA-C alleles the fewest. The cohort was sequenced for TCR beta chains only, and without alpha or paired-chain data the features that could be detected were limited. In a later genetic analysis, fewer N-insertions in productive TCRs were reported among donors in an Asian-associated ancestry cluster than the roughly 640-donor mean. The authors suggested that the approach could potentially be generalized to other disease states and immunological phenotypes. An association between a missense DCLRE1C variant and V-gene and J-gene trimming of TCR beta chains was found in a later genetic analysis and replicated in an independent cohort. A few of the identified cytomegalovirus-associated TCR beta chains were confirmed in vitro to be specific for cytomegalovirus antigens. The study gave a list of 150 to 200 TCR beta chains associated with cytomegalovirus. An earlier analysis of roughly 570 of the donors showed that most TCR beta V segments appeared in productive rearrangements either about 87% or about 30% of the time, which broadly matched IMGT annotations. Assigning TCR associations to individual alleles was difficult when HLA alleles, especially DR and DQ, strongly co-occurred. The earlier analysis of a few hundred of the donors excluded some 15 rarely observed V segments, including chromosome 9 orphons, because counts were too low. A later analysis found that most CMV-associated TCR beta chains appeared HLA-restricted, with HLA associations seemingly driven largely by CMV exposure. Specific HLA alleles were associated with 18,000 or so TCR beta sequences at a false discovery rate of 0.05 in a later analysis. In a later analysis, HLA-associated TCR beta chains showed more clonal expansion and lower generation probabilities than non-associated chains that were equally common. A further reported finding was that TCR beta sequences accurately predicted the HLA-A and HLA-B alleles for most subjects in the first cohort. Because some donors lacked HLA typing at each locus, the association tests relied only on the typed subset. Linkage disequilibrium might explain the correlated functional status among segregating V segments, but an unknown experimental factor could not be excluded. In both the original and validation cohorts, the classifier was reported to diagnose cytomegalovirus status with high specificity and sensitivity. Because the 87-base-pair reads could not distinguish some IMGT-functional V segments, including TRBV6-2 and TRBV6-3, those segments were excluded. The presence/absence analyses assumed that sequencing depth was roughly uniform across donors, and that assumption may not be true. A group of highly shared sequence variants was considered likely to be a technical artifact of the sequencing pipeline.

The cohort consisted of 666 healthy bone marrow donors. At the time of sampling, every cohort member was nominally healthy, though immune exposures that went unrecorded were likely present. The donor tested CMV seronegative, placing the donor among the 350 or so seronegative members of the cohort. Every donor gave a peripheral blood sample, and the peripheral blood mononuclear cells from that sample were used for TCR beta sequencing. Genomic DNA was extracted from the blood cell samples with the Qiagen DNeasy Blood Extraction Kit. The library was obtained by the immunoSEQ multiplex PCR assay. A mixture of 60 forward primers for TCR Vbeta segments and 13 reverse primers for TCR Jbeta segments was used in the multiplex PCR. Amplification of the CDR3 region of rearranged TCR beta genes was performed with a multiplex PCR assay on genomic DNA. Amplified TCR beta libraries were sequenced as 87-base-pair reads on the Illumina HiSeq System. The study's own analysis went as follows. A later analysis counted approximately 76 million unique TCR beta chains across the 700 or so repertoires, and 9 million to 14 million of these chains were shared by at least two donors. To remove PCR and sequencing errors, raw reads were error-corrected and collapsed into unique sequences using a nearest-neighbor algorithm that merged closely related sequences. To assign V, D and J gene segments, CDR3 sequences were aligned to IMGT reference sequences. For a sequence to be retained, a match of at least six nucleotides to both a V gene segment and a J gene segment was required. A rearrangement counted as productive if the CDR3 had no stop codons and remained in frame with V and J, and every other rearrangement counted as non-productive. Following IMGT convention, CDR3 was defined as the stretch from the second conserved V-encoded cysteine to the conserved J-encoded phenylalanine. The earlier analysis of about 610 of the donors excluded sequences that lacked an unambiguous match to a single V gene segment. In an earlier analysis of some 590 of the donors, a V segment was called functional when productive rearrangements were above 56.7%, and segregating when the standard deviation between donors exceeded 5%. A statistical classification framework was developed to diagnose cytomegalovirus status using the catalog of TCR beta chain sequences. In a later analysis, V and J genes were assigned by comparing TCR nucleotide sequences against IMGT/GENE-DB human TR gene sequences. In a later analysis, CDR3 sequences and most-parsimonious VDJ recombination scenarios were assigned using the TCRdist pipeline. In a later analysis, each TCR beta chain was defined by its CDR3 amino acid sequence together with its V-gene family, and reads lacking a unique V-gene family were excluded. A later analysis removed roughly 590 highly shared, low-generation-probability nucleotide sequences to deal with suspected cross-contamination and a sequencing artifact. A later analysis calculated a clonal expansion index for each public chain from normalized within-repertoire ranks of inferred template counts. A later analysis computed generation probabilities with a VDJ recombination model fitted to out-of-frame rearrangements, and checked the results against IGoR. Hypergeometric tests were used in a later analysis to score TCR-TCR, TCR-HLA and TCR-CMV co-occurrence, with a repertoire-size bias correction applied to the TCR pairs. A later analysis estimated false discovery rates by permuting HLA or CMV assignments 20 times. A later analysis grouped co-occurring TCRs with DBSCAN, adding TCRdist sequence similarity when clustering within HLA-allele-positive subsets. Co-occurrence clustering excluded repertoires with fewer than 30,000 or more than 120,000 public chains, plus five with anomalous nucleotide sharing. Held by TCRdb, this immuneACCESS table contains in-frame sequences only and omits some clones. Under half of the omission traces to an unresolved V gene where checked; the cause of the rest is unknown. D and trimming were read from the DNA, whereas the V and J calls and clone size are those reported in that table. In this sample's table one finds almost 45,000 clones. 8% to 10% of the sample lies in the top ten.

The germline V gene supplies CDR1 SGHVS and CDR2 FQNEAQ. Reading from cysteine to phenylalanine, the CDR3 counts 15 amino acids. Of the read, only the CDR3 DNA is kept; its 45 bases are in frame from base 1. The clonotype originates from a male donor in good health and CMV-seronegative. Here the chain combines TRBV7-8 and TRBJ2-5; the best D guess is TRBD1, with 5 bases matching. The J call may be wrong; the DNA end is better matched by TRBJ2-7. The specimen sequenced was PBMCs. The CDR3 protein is CASSMMQGNRYEQYF. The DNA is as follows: TGTGCCAGCAGCATGATGCAGGGTAATCGTTACGAGCAGTACTTC.